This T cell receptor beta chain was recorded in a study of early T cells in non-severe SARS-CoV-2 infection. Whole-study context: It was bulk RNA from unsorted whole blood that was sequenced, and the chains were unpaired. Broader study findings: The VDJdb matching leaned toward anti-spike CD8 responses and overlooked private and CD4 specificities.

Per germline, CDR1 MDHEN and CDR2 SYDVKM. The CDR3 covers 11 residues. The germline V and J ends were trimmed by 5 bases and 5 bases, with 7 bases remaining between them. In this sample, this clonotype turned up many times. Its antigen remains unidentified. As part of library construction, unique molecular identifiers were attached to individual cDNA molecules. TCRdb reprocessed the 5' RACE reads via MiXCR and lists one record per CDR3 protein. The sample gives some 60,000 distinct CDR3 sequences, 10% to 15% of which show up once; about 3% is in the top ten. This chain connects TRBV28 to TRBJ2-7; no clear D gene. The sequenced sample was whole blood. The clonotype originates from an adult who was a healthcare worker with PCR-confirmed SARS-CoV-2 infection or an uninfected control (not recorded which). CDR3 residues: CASSPTDEQYF. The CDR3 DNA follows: TGTGCCAGCAGTCCCACGGACGAGCAGTACTTC.